The 19 T cell receptor beta chains listed next were all sequenced from one sample in a study of cytomegalovirus exposure and HLA in healthy donors. PCR primers comprised 60 Vbeta and 13 Jbeta primers. Profiled with immunoSEQ multiplex PCR; TCRdb holds only in-frame clones, not every one. This table holds some 150,000 clones, 80% found once. The sequencing sample was made of PBMCs. The receptors here all came from a man younger than 40 in good health and CMV-seronegative.

This clone has just one count. The CDR3 here is CASSPDKIQETQYF. CDR3 DNA sequence: TGTGCCAGCAGTCCCGACAAAATCCAAGAGACCCAGTACTTC. This chain connects TRBV2 to TRBJ2-5; D unclear. There are 14 residues in the CDR3. Germline V lookup: CDR1 SNHLY, CDR2 FYNNEI. Trimming removed 5 bases from V and 1 base from J, with 11 bases in between.

This clone came up once. J is TRBJ2-1 and V is TRBV20-1; D may be TRBD2 (5 bases). Between the trimmed V and J ends, which lost 3 bases and 9 bases, there was a span of 9 bases. CDR3 length: 11 amino acids. Germline-derived CDR1 and CDR2 are DFQATT and SNEGSKA (reference sequence). The CDR3 region is CSAREVPEQFF. The CDR3 nucleotides read TGCAGTGCTAGGGAGGTGCCTGAGCAGTTCTTC.

The chain links TRBV18 to TRBJ1-2; 8 nucleotides match TRBD1. After removal of 3 bases from V and 7 bases from J, the junction contained 4 bases not matched to a gene. This CDR3 is 13 amino acids long. The germline V gene encodes CDR1 KGHSH and CDR2 LQKENI. CDR3 nucleotides: TGTGCCAGCTCACCGACAGGGGACCGTGGCTACACCTTC. Protein: CASSPTGDRGYTF.

The V call is TRBV18, the J call TRBJ1-2; 11 bases line up with TRBD1. Germline lookup yields CDR1 KGHSH and CDR2 LQKENI. This CDR3 comprises 17 residues. Trimming removed 0 bases from V and 0 bases from J; junction bases left unmatched: 3. In nucleotides, the CDR3 is TGTGCCAGCTCACCACCGGGGACAGGGGGATCTAACTATGGCTACACCTTC. Translating gives CASSPPGTGGSNYGYTF.

The CDR3 sequence is CASSSTRGPPADTQYF. CDR3 in DNA: TGTGCCAGCAGCTCCACAAGGGGGCCCCCCGCAGATACGCAGTATTTT. The genes are TRBV7-3 and TRBJ2-3; 7 bases are a match to TRBD1. The germline gives CDR1 SGHTA, CDR2 FQGTGA. J lost 4 bases, V lost 4 bases, and 11 bases had no gene match. This CDR3 is built from 16 residues.

This chain uses TRBV15 with TRBJ2-3, with 8 bases aligning to TRBD1. Germline trimming cut 4 bases from V and 0 bases from J; bases unmatched to any gene: 3. This CDR3 has 15 amino acids. Looked up from germline, CDR1 is LNHNV and CDR2 is YYDKDF (reference sequence). The CDR3 DNA follows: TGTGCCACCAGCAACCGGGACAGGAGCACAGATACGCAGTATTTT. Translated: CATSNRDRSTDTQYF.

The CDR3 here is CASSLGAGRRGAFF. CDR3 nucleotides: TGCGCCAGCAGCTTGGGTGCAGGACGAAGGGGAGCTTTCTTT. The rearrangement links TRBV5-1 to TRBJ1-1; perhaps TRBD1 as D (5 bases). The CDR3 runs 14 residues. In germline, CDR1 is SGHRS, CDR2 YFSETQ. With 0 bases removed from V and 10 bases from J, the gap between germline ends came to 16 bases.

This clone was detected once. J is TRBJ2-1 and V is TRBV19, with D tentatively TRBD2 (5 bases). Germline values: CDR1 LNHDA, CDR2 SQIVND (reference sequence). The CDR3 sequence is 16 residues long. Trimming took off 3 bases at V and 4 bases at J, with 16 bases between the two ends. DNA of the CDR3: TGTGCCAGTAGTATTCCGCTAGCACAACAGTACAATGAGCAGTTCTTC. Protein product: CASSIPLAQQYNEQFF.

This clone was seen only once. The rearrangement links TRBV9 to TRBJ2-1; 8 bases are a match to TRBD1. CDR1 SGDLS and CDR2 YYNGEE come from the germline V gene. V was pared by 3 bases and J by 12 bases, with 17 bases of the junction left unmatched. This CDR3 has 16 residues. CDR3 DNA: TGTGCCAGCAGCGGGACGGACAGGGAGCCCACAATTGGGCAGTTCTTC. Its translation: CASSGTDREPTIGQFF. Variable domain in full (rest from reference TRBV9 and TRBJ2-1): DSGVTQTPKHLITATGQRVTLRCSPRSGDLSVYWYQQSLDQGLQFLIQYYNGEERAKGNILERFSAQQFPDLHSELNLSSLELGDSALYFCASSGTDREPTIGQFFGPGTRLTVL.

V usage is TRBV6-1 and J usage is TRBJ2-7; D is undetermined. V was cut by 3 bases and J by 3 bases, with 6 bases left in between. This CDR3 has 12 residues. Germline CDR1 reads MNHNS; CDR2 reads SASEGT. The CDR3 region is CASSEPYYEQYF. The CDR3 DNA follows: TGTGCCAGCAGTGAGCCCTACTACGAGCAGTACTTC.

This clone was seen a handful of times. The rearrangement uses TRBV6-6 and TRBJ1-5; a weak D match, TRBD1 (5 bases). Germline CDR1 MNHNY, CDR2 SVGAGI (reference sequence). V was shortened by 6 bases and J by 6 bases, with 12 bases between the two germline ends. The CDR3 is 13 amino acids. CDR3 sequence reads: CASSGGDGQPQHF. As DNA, the CDR3 is TGTGCCAGCAGCGGGGGGGATGGTCAGCCCCAGCATTTT.

The chain joins TRBV18 to TRBJ2-7; 8 nucleotides agree with TRBD1. V lost 3 bases and J lost 4; bases outside the gene matches: 5. The CDR3 covers 14 residues. Germline lookup yields CDR1 KGHSH and CDR2 LQKENI. The CDR3 coding sequence is TGTGCCAGCTCACCTCTGGACAGGGAGTACGAGCAGTACTTC. It codes for CASSPLDREYEQYF.

The chain links TRBV28 to TRBJ1-1; the D gene is possibly TRBD1 (5 bases). The germline gives CDR1 MDHEN, CDR2 SYDVKM. Deletions cut 5 bases from V and 1 base from J, with 17 bases between. CDR3 size: 16 residues. DNA for the CDR3: TGTGCCAGCAGTACCATGACCAGACAGACGAACACTGAAGCTTTCTTT. Protein product: CASSTMTRQTNTEAFF.

For the CDR3, the DNA is TGTGCCAGCAGCTTAACTTCCTCTAGCGGGAGGGTTAACACCGGGGAGCTGTTTTTT. Its protein product is CASSLTSSSGRVNTGELFF. V and J are TRBV7-9 and TRBJ2-2; TRBD2 matches 12 bases. CDR1 is SEHNR and CDR2 is FQNEAQ in the germline V gene (reference sequence). V was pared by 2 bases and J by 2 bases, with 9 bases of the junction left unmatched. The CDR3 loop spans 19 amino acids. Drawing the rest from reference TRBV7-9 and TRBJ2-2, the complete variable domain is DTGVSQNPRHKITKRGQNVTFRCDPISEHNRLYWYRQTLGQGPEFLTYFQNEAQLEKSRLLSDRFSAERPKGSFSTLEIQRTEQGDSAMYLCASSLTSSSGRVNTGELFFGEGSRLTVL.

CDR3 DNA sequence: TGCGCCAGCAGCCCTTATTCAACTAGCGGTTTCGAGACCCAGTACTTC. Protein product: CASSPYSTSGFETQYF. The chain has TRBV4-1 and TRBJ2-5; 8 nucleotides line up with TRBD2. Germline V lookup: CDR1 MGHRA, CDR2 YSYEKL. The CDR3 is 16 amino acids. J lost 5 bases, V lost 4 bases, and 12 bases had no gene match.

The chain combines TRBV5-4 with TRBJ1-6, with 9 bases fitting TRBD1. V was pared by 5 bases and J by 7 bases, with 4 bases of the junction left unmatched. Germline V gene data show CDR1 as SGHNT and CDR2 as YYREEE (reference sequence). The length of the CDR3 is 14 residues. The CDR3 region has the DNA TGTGCCAGCAGAACCGGGACAGGGAATTCACCCCTCCACTTT. This codes for CASRTGTGNSPLHF.

This chain uses TRBV19 with TRBJ2-3; D perhaps matches TRBD1 (8 bases). V was trimmed by 9 bases and J by 2 bases, leaving 21 bases between them. The germline V gene encodes CDR1 LNHDA and CDR2 SQIVND (reference sequence). The length of the CDR3 is 16 residues. The CDR3 coding sequence is TGTGCCAGCCAAGACCCGACAGGGGACTACACAGATACGCAGTATTTT. This translates into CASQDPTGDYTDTQYF. Based on the CDR3 plus reference TRBV19 and TRBJ2-3, the full variable domain is DGGITQSPKYLFRKEGQNVTLSCEQNLNHDAMYWYRQDPGQGLRLIYYSQIVNDFQKGDIAEGYSVSREKKESFPLTVTSAQKNPTAFYLCASQDPTGDYTDTQYFGPGTRLTVL.

The chain couples TRBV19 to TRBJ1-2; possible D gene TRBD1, 6 bases. Germline CDR1 LNHDA, CDR2 SQIVND (reference sequence). CDR3 length: 14 residues. Trimming left V 7 bases short and J 9 bases short, with 21 bases between. Here the CDR3 reads CASIGGLRPMRYTF. In nucleotides, the CDR3 is TGTGCCAGTATCGGGGGGCTTCGCCCTATGCGCTACACCTTC.

The genes are TRBV6-5 and TRBJ1-1, with 7 bases matching TRBD1. There are 12 residues in the CDR3. CDR1 MNHEY and CDR2 SVGAGI come from the germline V gene. V was pared by 6 bases and J by 7 bases, with 5 bases of the junction left unmatched. This CDR3 reads CASRQGTYEAFF. The CDR3 nucleotides are TGTGCCAGCAGACAGGGGACATATGAAGCTTTCTTT.